This T cell receptor beta chain originates from a study of blood T cell repertoires in COVID-19. TCRdb keeps only in-frame clones here, not all; method: immunoSEQ multiplex PCR. Among 100,000 or so clones listed, roughly 85% were seen once. This clone was seen only a few times. The CDR3 runs to 13 residues. The junction had 5 bases not matched to a gene; V was cut back by 4 bases and J by 8 bases. The germline V gene encodes CDR1 SGHNT and CDR2 YYREEE (reference sequence). This chain connects TRBV5-4 to TRBJ2-1; 8 bases map to TRBD2. The specimen sequenced was peripheral blood. The origin of this receptor is a woman between 70 and 85 years old with active or convalescent COVID-19. The CDR3 nucleotides read TGTGCCAGCAGCGCGACTAGCGTCGATGAGCAGTTCTTC. Translating it yields CASSATSVDEQFF.